The next 16 T cell receptor beta chains were all read from a single sample in a study of T cell repertoires in cytomegalovirus infection. Their antigens are not known. TCRdb independently ran MiXCR on the reads; one entry per CDR3 protein. The data hold approximately 910,000 distinct CDR3 sequences, with roughly 30% observed a single time. This sample comprised cultured CD8+ T cells from PBMCs, obtained from culture after CMV antigen stimulation. Every receptor here comes from a human donor in good health (CMV status not recorded). Some clones in this sample may be carry-over from other donors' samples.

The sample holds a few counts of this clonotype. The J gene is TRBJ2-3, the V gene TRBV27; no firm D call. The CDR3 extends over 14 amino acids. CDR1 is MNHEY and CDR2 is SMNVEV in the germline V gene (reference sequence). Trimming left V 7 bases short and J 1 base short, with 12 bases between. CDR3 protein: CASKLDGCTDTQYF. CDR3 bases: TGTGCCAGCAAATTGGACGGGTGCACAGATACGCAGTATTTT.

The CDR3 protein is CASSDSSGSYNEQFF. The DNA for the CDR3 is TGTGCCAGCAGTGACTCTAGCGGCTCCTACAATGAGCAGTTCTTC. The V and J genes are TRBV6-4 and TRBJ2-1; a weak D match, TRBD2 (6 bases). V gave up 0 bases and J gave up 0 bases, with 6 bases separating them. Germline V CDR1 and CDR2: MRHNA, SNTAGT. The CDR3 is made up of 15 amino acids.

This clonotype was counted between two and nine times. Sequence at one end of the junction differs from germline and may be a read error. This chain links TRBV6-6 with TRBJ1-3, with D hard to call. Germline CDR1 MNHNY, CDR2 SVGAGI (reference sequence). The length of the CDR3 is 14 residues. CDR3 nucleotides: TGTGCCAGCAGCCTCTCCATCAGTGGAGACACCATATATTTT. This translates into CASSLSISGDTIYF.

This clonotype was observed a few times. V and J are TRBV6-2 or TRBV6-3 and TRBJ1-5; D remains ambiguous. Germline CDR1 MNHEY, CDR2 SVGEGT. V gave up 2 bases and J gave up 2 bases, with 10 bases separating them. This CDR3 is built from 15 residues. The CDR3 DNA follows: TGTGCCAGCAGTTACCCAAACGGGGGCAATCAGCCCCAGCATTTT. It yields the protein CASSYPNGGNQPQHF.

The rearrangement joins TRBV2 to TRBJ2-7; 10 bases agree with TRBD1. Unmatched junction bases numbered 4, after V lost 6 bases and J lost 2 bases. From germline, CDR1 is SNHLY and CDR2 FYNNEI. The CDR3 consists of 14 residues. In DNA form, the CDR3 reads TGTGCCAGCAGGTGGACAGGGGGGGCCTACGAGCAGTACTTC. The encoded protein is CASRWTGGAYEQYF.

The V call is TRBV10-3, the J call TRBJ2-2, with a tentative D call TRBD1 (5 bases). CDR3 size: 15 residues. Trimming cost V 8 bases and J 4 bases, with 17 bases left between them. Looked up from germline, CDR1 is ENHRY and CDR2 is SYGVKD. Written as DNA, the CDR3 is TGTGCCATCGAGGTGGGGCGTCCGGGCACCGGGGAGCTGTTTTTT. It specifies CAIEVGRPGTGELFF.

The rearrangement joins TRBV27 to TRBJ2-1; 7 bases map to TRBD2. In germline, CDR1 is MNHEY, CDR2 SMNVEV (reference sequence). The junction had 8 bases not matched to a gene; V was cut back by 6 bases and J by 0 bases. This CDR3 contains 16 residues. The CDR3 sequence is CASRPQRGSSYNEQFF. The CDR3 DNA follows: TGTGCCAGCAGGCCACAGCGGGGAAGCTCCTACAATGAGCAGTTCTTC.

J is TRBJ2-1 and V is TRBV2, with 13 bases matching TRBD2. CDR1 and CDR2 from the germline V gene are SNHLY and FYNNEI. The CDR3 extends over 14 amino acids. V shed 8 bases, J shed 9 bases, and the junction held 7 bases outside the gene matches. CDR3 loop: CASPGTSGVSEQFF. For the CDR3, the DNA is TGTGCCAGCCCTGGGACTAGCGGGGTCAGTGAGCAGTTCTTC.

This chain connects TRBV5-8 to TRBJ1-5, with 7 bases lining up with TRBD1. The CDR3 is 17 residues long. The J segment lost 2 bases and the V segment lost 6 bases, leaving 14 bases of the junction unmatched. The germline V gene encodes CDR1 SGHTS and CDR2 YDEGEE. The CDR3 protein is CASTSGKGALGNQPQHF. The CDR3 region has the DNA TGTGCCAGCACCTCAGGCAAGGGGGCTTTGGGCAATCAGCCCCAGCATTTT.

The chain uses TRBV2 and TRBJ2-1; either TRBD1 or TRBD2 may supply D (6 bases each). Trimming shortened V by 4 bases and J by 3 bases, and 13 bases separated the two germline ends. CDR3 size: 15 residues. CDR1 is SNHLY and CDR2 is FYNNEI in the germline V gene. Here the CDR3 reads CASSAEGDGYNEQFF. In nucleotides, the CDR3 is TGTGCCAGCAGTGCGGAGGGGGACGGCTACAATGAGCAGTTCTTC.

Note on this clonotype: This may stem from a read error, because a much larger clone lies one nucleotide away. The J gene is TRBJ1-2, the V gene TRBV7-6, with TRBD1 matching 7 bases. Germline CDR1 reads SGHVS; CDR2 reads FNYEAQ. The CDR3 runs to 15 residues. V shed 7 bases, J shed 3 bases, and the junction held 11 bases outside the gene matches. The CDR3 DNA is TGTGCCAGCAACTCCGGACAGGAGGTTTACTATGGCTACACCTTC. Residues: CASNSGQEVYYGYTF. Supplemented by reference TRBV7-6 and TRBJ1-2, the full variable domain reads GAGVSQSPRYKVTKRGQDVALRCDPISGHVSLYWYRQALGQGPEFLTYFNYEAQQDKSGLPNDRFSAERPEGSISTLTIQRTEQRDSAMYRCASNSGQEVYYGYTFGSGTRLTVV.

This clonotype was seen more than once but under ten times. This chain uses TRBV12-5 with TRBJ1-2, with D possibly being TRBD1 (5 bases). Trimming cost V 3 bases and J 8 bases, with 19 bases left between them. The germline V gene has CDR1 LGHNT and CDR2 FRNRAP. This CDR3 is built from 15 residues. CDR3 loop: CASGLPGTPEEGYTF. The CDR3 DNA reads as TGTGCTAGTGGTTTACCCGGGACCCCGGAGGAAGGCTACACCTTC.

The rearrangement links TRBV5-1 to TRBJ2-3, with D maybe TRBD1 (5 bases). Germline V CDR1 and CDR2: SGHRS, YFSETQ. Trimming removed 6 bases at V and 1 base at J, with 27 bases between. This CDR3 spans 19 amino acids. CDR3 sequence (DNA): TGCGCCAGCACTCCCCTCCCAGGGCCGCCCTCGTACGGCACAGATACGCAGTATTTT. This translates into CASTPLPGPPSYGTDTQYF.

On this clonotype itself: It may be a read error: a sequence one base away is much more abundant. The J gene is TRBJ2-3, the V gene TRBV7-2, with unresolved D. The CDR3 covers 13 residues. With 6 bases removed from V and 2 bases from J, the gap between germline ends came to 9 bases. Germline V gene data show CDR1 as SGHTA and CDR2 as FQGNSA. CDR3 nucleotides: TGTGCCAGCAGACCCGAGAACACAGATACGCAGTATTTT. It translates to CASRPENTDTQYF. The variable domain in full, with the rest retrieved from reference TRBV7-2 and TRBJ2-3, is GAGVSQSPSNKVTEKGKDVELRCDPISGHTALYWYRQSLGQGLEFLIYFQGNSAPDKSGLPSDRFSAERTGGSVSTLTIQRTQQEDSAVYLCASRPENTDTQYFGPGTRLTVL.

V and J are TRBV20-1 and TRBJ1-2, with TRBD1 identical over 7 bases. Germline CDR1 DFQATT, CDR2 SNEGSKA (reference sequence). CDR3 length equals 15 residues. The junction had 10 bases not matched to a gene; V was cut back by 6 bases and J by 0 bases. Here the CDR3 DNA reads TGCAGTGCGCCCGACAGGGCGAATACTAACTATGGCTACACCTTC. It encodes CSAPDRANTNYGYTF.

This clonotype was recorded once. The chain recombines TRBV10-2 with TRBJ2-2; 8 bases align to TRBD1. V dropped 0 bases and J dropped 9; count of bases not matched to a gene: 9. The germline CDR1 and CDR2 sequences are WSHSY and SAAADI. The CDR3 runs 16 residues. The CDR3 DNA sequence: TGCGCCAGCAGTGAGTCGGCCCAGGGGGCAGCCAGGGAGCTGTTTTTT. It encodes CASSESAQGAARELFF.